This T cell receptor beta chain derives from a study of PD-1 blockade in classical Hodgkin lymphoma. Study as a whole: Patients were administered nivolumab (3 mg/kg intravenously) every 2 weeks. Whole-study results and caveats: Differences between repertoires have undefined causes, possibly disease activity or prior therapy.

Generated by immunoSEQ multiplex PCR, the TCRdb table keeps only in-frame clones and is missing some. The repertoire includes under 70,000 clones, about 87% of them detected once, and 12% sits in the top ten. Exposure to brentuximab vedotin varied, and each patient had relapsed following autologous stem cell transplantation. V lost 6 bases, J lost 6 bases, and 11 bases lay in between. Germline V CDR1 and CDR2: SEHNR, FQNEAQ (reference sequence). CDR3 length: 12 amino acids. As to this clone: Its target is unknown.

The sample consisted of peripheral blood mononuclear cells (PBMCs), taken at baseline. The chain is built from TRBV7-9 and TRBJ1-1; maybe TRBD1 (5 bases). This receptor was taken from a human donor with classical Hodgkin lymphoma. The CDR3 bases are TGTGCCAGCAGAAGCCCAGGGCCTGAAGCTTTCTTT. It specifies CASRSPGPEAFF.